This T cell receptor beta chain was recovered during a study of blood T cell repertoires in COVID-19. Turning to the study itself: The samples span acute and convalescent COVID-19 from the United States, Italy and Spain. PBMCs, B-cell-depleted T cells, or T cells were the source of the cDNA or gDNA that made up the material.

The CDR3 extends over 11 amino acids. Germline CDR1 and CDR2: MGHRA and YSYEKL. With 4 bases removed from V and 12 bases from J, the gap between germline ends came to 10 bases. Original handling: Scientists estimated how many nucleated cells there were by amplifying reference gene primers. Produced via immunoSEQ multiplex PCR; TCRdb's table is partial and in-frame only. The V and J calls and clone size are taken from that table; D and trimming were inferred from the DNA. The data show 400,000 to 500,000 clones, roughly 90% seen once. The chain carries TRBV4-1 and TRBJ2-1; D not resolved. Material for sequencing was peripheral blood. This receptor was identified in a woman aged 30 to 39 with active or convalescent COVID-19. CDR3 region: CASSPGIGQFF. In DNA, the CDR3 is TGCGCCAGCAGCCCAGGAATCGGGCAGTTCTTC.